This T cell receptor (beta chain) appears in the sequencing data of a study of identical twins. Regarding the study as a whole: One should note that invariant MAIT and iNKT cells could partly confound zero-insertion analyses. Insertions were reduced in abundant cord blood beta clonotypes but not in memory repertoires.

The V gene lost 3 bases and the J gene lost 1 base, with 20 bases spanning the gap. The CDR3 loop spans 18 amino acids. Germline CDR1 SGHRS, CDR2 YFSETQ. This clonotype was picked up a small number of times. Its antigen remains unidentified. cDNA molecules carried unique molecular identifiers, and template switching added a universal primer site. One entry per CDR3 protein results from TCRdb running MiXCR on the 5' RACE reads. Of around 450,000 distinct CDR3 sequences listed, 14% were seen once; the top ten hold roughly 0.56%. This sample also belongs to another study, concerning yellow fever vaccine responses in identical twins.

Sequencing was done on a sample of CD4+ T cells sorted from blood. The clonotype comes from a young woman in good health. The chain joins TRBV5-1 to TRBJ2-1; the D is unclear. The CDR3 coding sequence is TGCGCCAGCAGCTCCCCCCTACCCGACGGGTTTTCCTACAATGAGCAGTTCTTC. Residues: CASSSPLPDGFSYNEQFF.